This is a list of T cell receptor beta chains from one sample in a study of stem cell transplantation in POMP-related autoinflammatory disease. Libraries were prepared by immunoSEQ multiplex PCR; TCRdb keeps only in-frame clonotypes and omits some of them. Of about 7,200 clones listed, around 83% were seen once; the top ten hold about 4.2%. The sample taken for sequencing was a CXCR5-defined cell subset from PBMCs. The receptors were sampled from a human donor in good health. The CDR3 runs from the conserved cysteine through the conserved F or W. A D gene is named only where the DNA matches it firmly. Size values are once, few and many counts, or a class for expanded clones, and some rows have none.

D gene	clone size	V gene	J gene	CDR3 DNA	CDR3 protein
-	-	TRBV21-1	TRBJ1-5	TGTGCCAGCACCTCCACAAGGGGGGGGAATAGCAATCAGCCCCAGCATTTT	CASTSTRGGNSNQPQHF
TRBD2	-	TRBV5-1	TRBJ2-1	TGCGCCAGCAGCAGACAACCGACTAGCGGAAGCTCCTACAATGAGCAGTTCTTC	CASSRQPTSGSSYNEQFF
-	few	TRBV11-2	TRBJ1-4	TGTGCCAGCAGCTTAGAGTCACAAGGGAGTGAAAAACTGTTTTTT	CASSLESQGSEKLFF
TRBD1	once	TRBV15	TRBJ2-1	TGTGCCACCAGCAGAGAAAAGCCGGGACAGGAACTGGGCTCCTACAATGAGCAGTTCTTC	CATSREKPGQELGSYNEQFF
-	-	TRBV19	TRBJ1-2	TGTGCCAGTAGAGAAACGACAGGATGGGGCTATGGCTACACCTTC	CASRETTGWGYGYTF
-	few	TRBV30	TRBJ1-6	TGTGCCTGGAGACGGAGCAGCTCCTATAATTCACCCCTCCACTTT	CAWRRSSSYNSPLHF
TRBD2	-	TRBV11-3	TRBJ2-5	TGTGCCAGCAGCTTAGGGGAGGGAACGCAAGAGACCCAGTACTTC	CASSLGEGTQETQYF
TRBD2	-	TRBV6-6	TRBJ2-3	TGTGCCAGCACCGTACTAGCGGGTATCACAGATACGCAGTATTTT	CASTVLAGITDTQYF
TRBD1	-	TRBV19	TRBJ2-2	TGTGCCAGTACCCCTATGGGGGGACAGGGGAAAAGGGAGCTGTTTTTT	CASTPMGGQGKRELFF
-	few	TRBV19	TRBJ1-6	TGTGCCAGTAGTATGGAGGGCTATTCACCCCTCCACTTT	CASSMEGYSPLHF
TRBD1	-	TRBV6-5	TRBJ2-7	TGTGCCAGCAGTAGCCCGGGACAGGGTTACGAGCAGTACTTC	CASSSPGQGYEQYF
-	-	TRBV19	TRBJ1-5	TGTGCCAGTAGTATACAGTCCTCCGGCAATCAGCCCCAGCATTTT	CASSIQSSGNQPQHF
-	-	TRBV30	TRBJ1-3	TGTGCCTGGAGTCCTATGGGAGGAAACACCATATATTTT	CAWSPMGGNTIYF
TRBD1	few	TRBV19	TRBJ1-5	TGTGCCAGTAGTATGGGACAGTCGGTCGACTATAGCAATCAGCCCCAGCATTTT	CASSMGQSVDYSNQPQHF
-	few	TRBV5-4	TRBJ1-2	TGTGCCAGCAGCTTGGGGGGGCGATCGGGTAACTATGGCTACACCTTC	CASSLGGRSGNYGYTF
-	-	TRBV7-9	TRBJ1-6	TGTGCCAGCGCCCGTAATTCGGGGGGCGCGGTCGGGAATTCACCCCTCCACTTT	CASARNSGGAVGNSPLHF
TRBD1	-	TRBV6-5	TRBJ1-3	TGTGCCAGCAGCGCGGACAGGGGGTCCGGAAACACCATATATTTT	CASSADRGSGNTIYF
-	-	TRBV30	TRBJ2-3	TGTGCCTGGAGTGTACGGGATACGCAGTATTTT	CAWSVRDTQYF
TRBD1	few	TRBV7-8	TRBJ2-7	TGTGCCAGCAGCAAAGGACAGGGCTTATACTTC	CASSKGQGLYF
TRBD1	-	TRBV28	TRBJ1-1	TGTGCCAGCAGTTTGGGGGACAGGGGGAACACTGAAGCTTTCTTT	CASSLGDRGNTEAFF
-	-	TRBV9	TRBJ1-2	TGTGCCAGCAGCGTCCTGTTTTTTCGGATATCTAACTATGGCTACACCTTC	CASSVLFFRISNYGYTF
-	-	TRBV7-9	TRBJ1-2	TGTGCCAGCAGCTTAGACCTGGCTGGCGGGATCCATGGCTACACCTTC	CASSLDLAGGIHGYTF
TRBD2	-	TRBV4-2	TRBJ2-2	TGTGCCAGCAGCCAAGATACTTCACGGGGGGGAGACACCGGGGAGCTGTTTTTT	CASSQDTSRGGDTGELFF
-	-	TRBV11-2	TRBJ2-4	TGTGCCAGCAGCTTATCCCCAGGCAGGGGAGGCAAAAACATTCAGTACTTC	CASSLSPGRGGKNIQYF
-	-	TRBV11-3	TRBJ2-2	TGTGCCAGCAGCTTAGATTTCTCCGGGGAGCTGTTTTTT	CASSLDFSGELFF
-	-	TRBV18	TRBJ2-7	TGTGCCAGCTCACCACCCGGGGACGAGCAGTACTTC	CASSPPGDEQYF
-	-	TRBV7-8	TRBJ1-4	TGTGCCAGCAGCTTAGTAAGGACCGCGCAAGAAAAACTGTTTTTT	CASSLVRTAQEKLFF
-	-	TRBV14	TRBJ1-5	TGTGCCAGCAGCCAGAAACCCCCGGGACATCTTAATCAGCCCCAGCATTTT	CASSQKPPGHLNQPQHF
-	-	TRBV30	TRBJ2-1	TGTGCCTGGAGTGTAACCGGGACGCCTGAGCAGTTCTTC	CAWSVTGTPEQFF
-	-	TRBV19	TRBJ1-3	TGTGCCAGTAGTCCCGAGCCCGGAAACACCATATATTTT	CASSPEPGNTIYF
TRBD1	-	TRBV7-7	TRBJ2-7	TGTGCCAGCAGCTCAGGGGGGACAGGGGTCGGCGAGCAGTACTTC	CASSSGGTGVGEQYF
TRBD2	-	TRBV6-4	TRBJ2-3	TGTGCCAGCAGTAGGGAGACTAGCAGCACAGATACGCAGTATTTT	CASSRETSSTDTQYF
TRBD1	-	TRBV5-1	TRBJ2-7	TGCGCCAGCAGCACCGTTCCGGGACAGTACGAGCAGTACTTC	CASSTVPGQYEQYF
TRBD2	-	TRBV12-5	TRBJ2-5	TGTGCTAGTGGTTTGGGACTAGCGTTGTACTTC	CASGLGLALYF
-	few	TRBV10-2	TRBJ1-6	TGCGCCAGCAGTGTATCCGATGTTGGGAGTTCACCCCTCCACTTT	CASSVSDVGSSPLHF
TRBD1	-	TRBV2	TRBJ1-4	TGTGCCAGCAGTCTCTACCGACAGGGAGGTAATGAAAAACTGTTTTTT	CASSLYRQGGNEKLFF
-	-	TRBV27	TRBJ2-7	TGTGCCAGCAGTTTCTCAGGTACCTACGAGCAGTACTTC	CASSFSGTYEQYF
-	-	TRBV30	TRBJ1-6	TGTGCCTGGAGTAACGGCCCAGGGCCCCTCCACTTT	CAWSNGPGPLHF
TRBD2	-	TRBV2	TRBJ2-1	TGTGCCAGCAGCGGGAGGGGGACCTCCTACAATGAGCAGTTCTTC	CASSGRGTSYNEQFF
-	-	TRBV6-5	TRBJ1-4	TGTGCCAGCAGGCGGACAGTGTCGGTAAAACTGTTTTTT	CASRRTVSVKLFF
-	-	TRBV6-6	TRBJ2-5	TGTGCCAGCAGTTACTCGAAACCAGAAGAGACCCAGTACTTC	CASSYSKPEETQYF
TRBD1	-	TRBV5-4	TRBJ2-1	TGTGCCAGCGCCCGGGACAGAGGATTCTACAATGAGCAGTTCTTC	CASARDRGFYNEQFF
-	-	TRBV6-5	TRBJ1-2	TGTGCCAGCCTACACAGGTCCCGGGGCTACACCTTC	CASLHRSRGYTF
-	few	TRBV28	TRBJ1-5	TGTGCCAGCAGTTTGGGTCGCAATCAGCCCCAGCATTTT	CASSLGRNQPQHF
-	once	TRBV7-9	TRBJ2-4	TGTGCCAGCAGCCCCGTATCGACCATGGGGGTCTCCAAAAACATTCAGTACTTC	CASSPVSTMGVSKNIQYF
-	-	TRBV19	TRBJ2-6	TGTGCCAGTAGTATATCATCGGGGGGACACCTCTCTGGGGCCAACGTCCTGACTTTC	CASSISSGGHLSGANVLTF
-	-	TRBV7-7	TRBJ2-5	TGTGCCAGCAGCTTCACCGGCGGCAACCAAGAGACCCAGTACTTC	CASSFTGGNQETQYF
-	-	TRBV18	TRBJ1-3	TGTGCCAGCTCACCCTTGCTAGTCCGACCCTCTGGAAACACCATATATTTT	CASSPLLVRPSGNTIYF
-	-	TRBV19	TRBJ1-5	TGTGCCAGTAAGGCCGGGAATCAGCCCCAGCATTTT	CASKAGNQPQHF
-	-	TRBV6-1	TRBJ2-7	TGTGCCAGCAGTGAATGGAAAGGCCCCTACGAGCAGTACTTC	CASSEWKGPYEQYF
-	-	TRBV4-1	TRBJ2-3	TGCGCCAGCAGCCAAGATGGGGGCCTTGGGAGAGATACGCAGTATTTT	CASSQDGGLGRDTQYF
-	-	TRBV5-1	TRBJ2-5	TGCGCCAGCAGCTTGGTGGCAGAGACCCAGTACTTC	CASSLVAETQYF
TRBD1	-	TRBV6-1	TRBJ2-3	TGTGCCAGCAGTCTCCGGGACAGGGGCACAGATACGCAGTATTTT	CASSLRDRGTDTQYF
-	-	TRBV7-2	TRBJ2-3	TGTGCCAGCAGCTTGGGGCGGGGTCGCGCAGATACGCAGTATTTT	CASSLGRGRADTQYF
TRBD2	-	TRBV10-3	TRBJ2-3	TGTGCCATCGGGAGGGAGGCAGATACGCAGTATTTT	CAIGREADTQYF
-	-	TRBV30	TRBJ1-5	TGTGCCTGGAGTGTGCTGGGGGGATGGGATCAGCCCCAGCATTTT	CAWSVLGGWDQPQHF
-	-	TRBV18	TRBJ2-3	TGTGCCAGCTCACCGTCTAATTCAGGGTCAGATACGCAGTATTTT	CASSPSNSGSDTQYF
-	-	TRBV7-6	TRBJ1-3	TGTGCCAGCAGCCCGGGTCAGGGAGCCGGAAACACCATATATTTT	CASSPGQGAGNTIYF
-	few	TRBV19	TRBJ2-7	TGTGCCAGTAAGTCCCTTTCTAACGAGCAGTACTTC	CASKSLSNEQYF